The clone carrying this T cell receptor beta chain occurred many times. What it binds is unknown. The sample comes from a study of cytotoxic CD8 clonotypes in ibrutinib-treated CLL. Study at large: Mean values per sample were a few hundred thousand productive templates and 75,000 to 100,000 productive rearrangements. Points from the study as a whole: Public clonotypes proved infrequent, and on treatment they shrank or remained steady. Clonality went higher at ibrutinib response and then dropped back toward baseline at progression. Sample timing was unmatched between remission and later-progressing patients; lymph nodes unstudied.

Looked up from germline, CDR1 is MNHNY and CDR2 is SVGAGI (reference sequence). The CDR3 spans 16 residues. Trimming pared 1 base from V and 5 bases from J, leaving 16 bases between. Sequencing was performed with immunoSEQ multiplex PCR; in TCRdb, only in-frame clones are kept and a portion is missing. The sample carries approximately 30,000 clones, 69% recorded once. This material consisted of PBMCs, taken after 24 months of ibrutinib treatment. V and J are TRBV6-6 and TRBJ2-3; possible D gene TRBD2, 6 bases. This clonotype was sampled from a human donor with chronic lymphocytic leukemia. This CDR3 reads CASSYWGGGFEDTQYF. For the CDR3, the DNA is TGTGCCAGCAGTTACTGGGGTGGGGGGTTTGAAGATACGCAGTATTTT.